This entry describes one TCR beta chain. This CDR3 has 14 amino acids. The ends lost 3 bases at V and 5 bases at J; junction bases unmatched: 5. Germline V gene sequence: CDR1 SGHRS, CDR2 YFSETQ. This record comes from a study of blood T cell repertoires in COVID-19. The data were produced by immunoSEQ multiplex PCR, yet TCRdb's version contains in-frame clones alone and is incomplete. The sample lists about 120,000 clones, around nine tenths occurring once. This TCR came from a man aged 45 to 65 with acute or convalescent COVID-19. The chain carries TRBV5-1 and TRBJ1-2; 9 positions agree with TRBD1. Sequencing input: peripheral blood. The CDR3 loop reads CASSWGQGAYGYTF. The CDR3 DNA follows: TGCGCCAGCAGCTGGGGACAGGGCGCGTATGGCTACACCTTC.